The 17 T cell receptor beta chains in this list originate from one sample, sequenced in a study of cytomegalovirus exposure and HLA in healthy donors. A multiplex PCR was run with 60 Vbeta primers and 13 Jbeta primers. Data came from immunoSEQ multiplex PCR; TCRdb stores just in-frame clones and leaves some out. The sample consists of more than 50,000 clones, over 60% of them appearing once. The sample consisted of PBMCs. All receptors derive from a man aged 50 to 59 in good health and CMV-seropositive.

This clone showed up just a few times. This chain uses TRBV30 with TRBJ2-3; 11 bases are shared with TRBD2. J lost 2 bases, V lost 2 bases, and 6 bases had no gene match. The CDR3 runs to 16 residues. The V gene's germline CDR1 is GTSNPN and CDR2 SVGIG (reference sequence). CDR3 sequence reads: CAWSLRGLAVTDTQYF. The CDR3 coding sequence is TGTGCCTGGAGTCTACGGGGACTAGCGGTCACAGATACGCAGTATTTT.

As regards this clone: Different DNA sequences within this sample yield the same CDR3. The CDR3 spells CASSSGGTEAFF. CDR3 DNA: TGTGCCAGCAGCTCCGGGGGGACTGAAGCTTTCTTT. The chain uses TRBV9 and TRBJ1-1; TRBD1 is a possible D gene (5 bases). Germline V gene data show CDR1 as SGDLS and CDR2 as YYNGEE. Trimming took 4 bases from V and 5 from J, leaving 9 bases between them. The CDR3 totals 12 residues.

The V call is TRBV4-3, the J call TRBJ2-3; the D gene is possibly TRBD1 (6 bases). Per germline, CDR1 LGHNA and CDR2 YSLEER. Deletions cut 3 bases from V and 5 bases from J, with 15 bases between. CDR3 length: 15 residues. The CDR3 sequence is CASSQEGGSLDTQYF. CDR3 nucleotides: TGCGCCAGCAGCCAGGAAGGGGGTAGCTTAGATACGCAGTATTTT.

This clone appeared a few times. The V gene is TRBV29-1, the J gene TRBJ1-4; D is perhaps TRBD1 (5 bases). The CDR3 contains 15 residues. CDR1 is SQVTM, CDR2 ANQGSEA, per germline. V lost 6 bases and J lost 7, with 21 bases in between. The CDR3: CSVPGKGTWGEKLFF. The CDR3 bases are TGCAGCGTCCCGGGAAAGGGGACTTGGGGTGAAAAACTGTTTTTT. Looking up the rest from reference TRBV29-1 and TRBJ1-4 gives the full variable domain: SAVISQKPSRDICQRGTSLTIQCQVDSQVTMMFWYRQQPGQSLTLIATANQGSEATYESGFVIDKFPISRPNLTFSTLTVSNMSPEDSSIYLCSVPGKGTWGEKLFFGSGTQLSVL.

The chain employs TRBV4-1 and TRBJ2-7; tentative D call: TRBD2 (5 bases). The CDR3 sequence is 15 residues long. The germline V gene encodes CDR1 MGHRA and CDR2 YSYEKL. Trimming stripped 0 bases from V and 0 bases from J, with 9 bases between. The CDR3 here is CASSQERANSYEQYF. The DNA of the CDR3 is TGCGCCAGCAGCCAAGAGAGGGCTAACTCCTACGAGCAGTACTTC.

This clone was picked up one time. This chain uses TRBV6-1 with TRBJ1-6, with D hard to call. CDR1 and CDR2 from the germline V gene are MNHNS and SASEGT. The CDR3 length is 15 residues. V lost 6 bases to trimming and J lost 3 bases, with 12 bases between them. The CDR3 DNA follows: TGTGCCAGCAGAGTCGAAGCCCTCTATAATTCACCCCTCCACTTT. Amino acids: CASRVEALYNSPLHF.

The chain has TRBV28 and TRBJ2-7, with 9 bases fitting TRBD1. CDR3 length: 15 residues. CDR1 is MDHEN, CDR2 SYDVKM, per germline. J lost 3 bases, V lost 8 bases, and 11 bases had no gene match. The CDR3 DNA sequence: TGTGCCAGCTCAAAGTCCTGGACAGGGGTCTACGAGCAGTACTTC. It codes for CASSKSWTGVYEQYF.

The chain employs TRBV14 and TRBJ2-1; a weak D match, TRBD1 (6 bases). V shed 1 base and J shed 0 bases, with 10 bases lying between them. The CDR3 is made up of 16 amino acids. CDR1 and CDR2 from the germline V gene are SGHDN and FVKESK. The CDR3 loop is CASSQVIGGSYNEQFF. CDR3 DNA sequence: TGTGCCAGCAGCCAAGTGATAGGGGGCTCCTACAATGAGCAGTTCTTC.

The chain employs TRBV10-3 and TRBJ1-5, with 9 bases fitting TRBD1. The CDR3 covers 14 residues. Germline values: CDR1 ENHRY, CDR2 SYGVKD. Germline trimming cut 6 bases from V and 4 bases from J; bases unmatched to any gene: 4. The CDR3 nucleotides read TGTGCCATCAGGGGACAGGGTCCGAATCAGCCCCAGCATTTT. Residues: CAIRGQGPNQPQHF.

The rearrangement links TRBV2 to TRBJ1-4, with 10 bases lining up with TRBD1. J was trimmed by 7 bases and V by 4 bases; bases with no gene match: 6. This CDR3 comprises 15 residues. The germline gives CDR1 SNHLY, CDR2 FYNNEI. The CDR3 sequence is CASSVRQGASEKLFF. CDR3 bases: TGTGCCAGCAGTGTACGACAGGGGGCGAGTGAAAAACTGTTTTTT.

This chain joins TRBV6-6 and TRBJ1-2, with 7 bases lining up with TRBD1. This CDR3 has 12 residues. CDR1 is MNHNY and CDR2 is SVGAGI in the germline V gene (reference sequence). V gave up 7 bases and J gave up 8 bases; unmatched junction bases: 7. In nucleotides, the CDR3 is TGTGCCAGCACCTTAACAGGGGAGGGCTACACCTTC. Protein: CASTLTGEGYTF.

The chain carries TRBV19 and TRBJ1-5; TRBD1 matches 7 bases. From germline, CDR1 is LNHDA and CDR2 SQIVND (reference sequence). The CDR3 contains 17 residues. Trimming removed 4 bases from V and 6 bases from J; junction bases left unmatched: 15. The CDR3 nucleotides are TGTGCCAGTAGTAGGGCATGGTTTGACAGGGAAGGTCAGCCCCAGCATTTT. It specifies CASSRAWFDREGQPQHF.

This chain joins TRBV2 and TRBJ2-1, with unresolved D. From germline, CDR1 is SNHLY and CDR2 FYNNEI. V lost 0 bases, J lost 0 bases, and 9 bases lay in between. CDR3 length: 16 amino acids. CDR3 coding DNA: TGTGCCAGCAGTGAAGCTTTCCTAGGCTCCTACAATGAGCAGTTCTTC. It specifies CASSEAFLGSYNEQFF.

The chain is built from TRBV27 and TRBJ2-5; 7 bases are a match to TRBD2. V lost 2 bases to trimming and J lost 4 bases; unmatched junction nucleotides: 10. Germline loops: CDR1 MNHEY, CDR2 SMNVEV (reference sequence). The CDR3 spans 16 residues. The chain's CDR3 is CASSLPPGGGPETQYF. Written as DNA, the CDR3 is TGTGCCAGCAGTTTACCCCCCGGGGGAGGGCCAGAGACCCAGTACTTC.

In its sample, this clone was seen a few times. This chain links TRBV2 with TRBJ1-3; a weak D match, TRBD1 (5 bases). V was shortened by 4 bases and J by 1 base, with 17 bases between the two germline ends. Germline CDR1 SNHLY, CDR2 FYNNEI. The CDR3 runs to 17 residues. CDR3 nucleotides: TGTGCCAGCAGTGTGCGGGGACGGACTCTTTCTGGAAACACCATATATTTT. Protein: CASSVRGRTLSGNTIYF.

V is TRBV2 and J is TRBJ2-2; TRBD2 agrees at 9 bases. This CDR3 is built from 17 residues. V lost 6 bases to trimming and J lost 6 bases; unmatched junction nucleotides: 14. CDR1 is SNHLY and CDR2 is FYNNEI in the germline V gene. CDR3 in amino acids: CASSLTYSGSNAGELFF. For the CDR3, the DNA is TGTGCCAGCAGCCTGACCTATAGCGGGAGTAACGCCGGGGAGCTGTTTTTT.

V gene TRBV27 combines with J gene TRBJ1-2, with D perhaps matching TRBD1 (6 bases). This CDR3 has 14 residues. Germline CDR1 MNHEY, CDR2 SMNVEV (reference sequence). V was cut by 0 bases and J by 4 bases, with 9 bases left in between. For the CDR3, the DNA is TGTGCCAGCAGTTTATCAGCAGGGGCCTATGGCTACACCTTC. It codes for CASSLSAGAYGYTF.